The present T cell receptor beta chain was sequenced within a study of blood T cell repertoires in COVID-19. Background on the study: From the United States, Italy and Spain came samples of acute and convalescent COVID-19.

Assignment of participants to cohorts was predicated upon participant-reported clinical history. Per the original data handling: Scientists estimated how many nucleated cells there were by amplifying reference gene primers. The repertoire was sequenced with immunoSEQ multiplex PCR; TCRdb's copy has only in-frame clones and lacks some. That table supplies the V and J calls and clone size; D and trimming were determined from the DNA. The table shows a few hundred thousand clones, with over 75% occurring only once. Germline CDR1 is SGHNT and CDR2 is YENEEA. The CDR3 loop spans 14 amino acids. V gave up 0 bases and J gave up 3 bases, with 8 bases separating them.

The chain combines TRBV11-3 with TRBJ1-1; D may be TRBD1 (6 bases). The sequencing sample was made of PBMCs or T cells enriched from blood (not recorded which). This TCR came from a woman aged 40-49 years with acute COVID-19. CDR3 in DNA: TGTGCCAGCAGCTTAGACAGGGGCGACACTGAAGCTTTCTTT. Residues: CASSLDRGDTEAFF.